One sample yielded the 27 T cell receptor beta chains listed below, sequenced in a study of cytomegalovirus exposure and HLA in healthy donors. The PCR made use of 60 Vbeta and 13 Jbeta primers. Generated by immunoSEQ multiplex PCR, the TCRdb table keeps only in-frame clones and is missing some. The sample yields some 130,000 clones, 70% to 85% seen once. What was sequenced was PBMCs. Source of these receptors: a boy under 18 in good health and CMV-seronegative.

This clone has only a few counts. The chain has TRBV5-1 and TRBJ2-2, with 8 bases lining up with TRBD1. Germline V CDR1 and CDR2: SGHRS, YFSETQ. The CDR3 length is 16 residues. V shed 0 bases and J 6 bases; nucleotides not matched to a gene: 7. The CDR3 protein is CASSLARQGAPGELFF. CDR3 DNA: TGCGCCAGCAGCTTGGCCAGGCAGGGGGCGCCCGGGGAGCTGTTTTTT.

V and J are TRBV6-5 and TRBJ1-3; the D is unclear. Germline V gives CDR1 MNHEY, CDR2 SVGAGI. Trimming left V 6 bases short and J 4 bases short, with 7 bases between. This CDR3 is 12 amino acids long. The CDR3, as DNA: TGTGCCAGCAGGGGCCCAGGAAACACCATATATTTT. It yields the protein CASRGPGNTIYF.

V usage is TRBV19 and J usage is TRBJ1-6; possible D gene TRBD1, 6 bases. V was clipped by 7 bases and J by 7 bases, with 11 bases between them. The CDR3 consists of 13 residues. The germline V gene encodes CDR1 LNHDA and CDR2 SQIVND (reference sequence). CDR3 in DNA: TGTGCCAGTACGAGACAGGAGAATTCACCCCTCCACTTT. Encoded protein: CASTRQENSPLHF.

This clone was observed a few times. V is TRBV6-1 and J is TRBJ2-6; D not resolved. In germline, CDR1 is MNHNS, CDR2 SASEGT. The V end was cut by 4 bases, the J end by 0 bases, with 13 bases between. CDR3 size: 17 residues. The CDR3 DNA sequence: TGTGCCAGCAGTGCGACACCCATCCTCTCTGGGGCCAACGTCCTGACTTTC. This gives the protein CASSATPILSGANVLTF.

This sequence joins TRBV19 and TRBJ2-7; 9 nucleotides match TRBD1. Trimming took 2 bases from V and 0 from J; bases not matched to a gene: 5. Germline loops: CDR1 LNHDA, CDR2 SQIVND (reference sequence). CDR3 length: 16 amino acids. This chain's CDR3 is CASSITGTGFSYEQYF. As DNA, the CDR3 is TGTGCCAGTAGTATAACCGGGACAGGGTTCTCCTACGAGCAGTACTTC.

The chain uses TRBV19 and TRBJ1-1; D is uncertain. This CDR3 comprises 15 residues. Germline CDR1 and CDR2: LNHDA and SQIVND (reference sequence). V dropped 3 bases and J dropped 1 base, with 12 bases sitting between them. CDR3 in DNA: TGTGCCAGTAGTATCTACCTCCGGGAGAACACTGAAGCTTTCTTT. It encodes CASSIYLRENTEAFF.

The chain combines TRBV4-1 with TRBJ2-7; the match to TRBD2 covers 10 bases. The CDR3 is 16 residues long. Germline values: CDR1 MGHRA, CDR2 YSYEKL. The ends lost 3 bases at V and 0 bases at J; junction bases unmatched: 5. The CDR3 is CASSHSSSGGSYEQYF. The CDR3 coding sequence is TGCGCCAGCAGCCACTCCTCTAGCGGGGGCTCCTACGAGCAGTACTTC.

The sample holds one count of this clone. This chain connects TRBV7-2 to TRBJ2-7; TRBD2 might be the D (6 bases). Trimming stripped 5 bases from V and 6 bases from J, with 14 bases between. Germline V CDR1 and CDR2: SGHTA, FQGNSA. This CDR3 spans 13 amino acids. The CDR3 region is CASSPAVGGEQYF. CDR3 nucleotide sequence: TGTGCCAGCAGCCCAGCGGTGGGGGGCGAGCAGTACTTC.

The V gene is TRBV4-2, the J gene TRBJ1-1; D uncertain. Trimming took 0 bases from V and 4 from J, leaving 15 bases between them. Germline V lookup: CDR1 LGHNA, CDR2 YNFKEQ. This CDR3 contains 16 residues. DNA for the CDR3: TGTGCCAGCAGCCAAGATGGGCTGCGTGAGGGCACTGAAGCTTTCTTT. As protein: CASSQDGLREGTEAFF.

This chain links TRBV5-1 with TRBJ2-5; D might be TRBD2 (6 bases). The CDR3 is made up of 16 amino acids. Germline CDR1 reads SGHRS; CDR2 reads YFSETQ. Trimming pared 5 bases from V and 0 bases from J, leaving 17 bases between. The CDR3 DNA reads as TGCGCCAGCAGGCTTGGAGGGCAGGCCCACCAAGAGACCCAGTACTTC. It specifies CASRLGGQAHQETQYF.

This clone was seen a single time. The chain links TRBV2 to TRBJ2-1; TRBD2 agrees at 14 bases. The CDR3 totals 17 residues. The V gene end was trimmed by 6 bases and the J gene end by 0 bases; junction bases not matched to a gene: 4. Germline V gene lookup returns CDR1 SNHLY and CDR2 FYNNEI. The CDR3 nucleotides are TGTGCCAGCAGGACTAGCGGGGGGGCCAGCTCCTACAATGAGCAGTTCTTC. Amino acids: CASRTSGGASSYNEQFF.

This chain links TRBV7-3 with TRBJ2-3; D is possibly TRBD2 (5 bases). Trimming took 5 bases from V and 8 from J, leaving 14 bases between them. Germline V gene sequence: CDR1 SGHTA, CDR2 FQGTGA. The CDR3 contains 13 residues. The CDR3 bases are TGTGCCAGCAGCGCCCCAAGCGGCGGTACGCAGTATTTT. Translating gives CASSAPSGGTQYF.

The DNA of the CDR3 is TGTGCCAGCAGCAAAGACAGAGAGAACACTGAAGCTTTCTTT. This encodes CASSKDRENTEAFF. This chain connects TRBV21-1 to TRBJ1-1; the table's D call TRBD1 went unverified against the DNA. TRBV21-1 is recorded as a pseudogene. The CDR3 spans 14 residues.

For the CDR3, the DNA is TGTGCCAGCAGCTTAACCCCTGGAGGTCAGCCCCAGCATTTT. Translated, it gives CASSLTPGGQPQHF. The chain joins TRBV7-2 to TRBJ1-5, with D uncertain. CDR3 size: 14 residues. Germline V CDR1 and CDR2: SGHTA, FQGNSA. Trimming removed 2 bases at V and 6 bases at J, with 11 bases between.

The chain links TRBV7-9 to TRBJ1-5; D is unresolved. Germline assignment: CDR1 SEHNR and CDR2 FQNEAQ (reference sequence). The CDR3 is 15 residues long. Trimming took off 2 bases at V and 2 bases at J, with 10 bases between the two ends. The DNA of the CDR3 is TGTGCCAGCAGCTTATCAGAAGTGGGCAATCAGCCCCAGCATTTT. This gives the protein CASSLSEVGNQPQHF. The full variable domain, its missing parts supplied by reference TRBV7-9 and TRBJ1-5, is DTGVSQNPRHKITKRGQNVTFRCDPISEHNRLYWYRQTLGQGPEFLTYFQNEAQLEKSRLLSDRFSAERPKGSFSTLEIQRTEQGDSAMYLCASSLSEVGNQPQHFGDGTRLSIL.

This clone was observed a few times. This chain links TRBV25-1 with TRBJ2-6; the D gene is possibly TRBD1 (5 bases). Germline V lookup: CDR1 MGHDK, CDR2 SYGVNS. This CDR3 comprises 17 residues. V was shortened by 5 bases and J by 0 bases, with 14 bases between the two germline ends. CDR3 coding DNA: TGTGCCAGCAGTTCCTTAGGACAACACTCTGGGGCCAACGTCCTGACTTTC. Amino acids: CASSSLGQHSGANVLTF.

The chain joins TRBV14 to TRBJ2-7; 14 bases align to TRBD2. CDR1 and CDR2 from the germline V gene are SGHDN and FVKESK. J gave up 5 bases and V 4 bases, and 10 bases lay outside the gene matches. There are 17 residues in the CDR3. The CDR3 spells CASSLGGLAGVSHEQYF. The DNA of the CDR3 is TGTGCCAGCAGCCTAGGGGGACTAGCGGGAGTATCCCACGAGCAGTACTTC.

This clone appeared a few times. The chain uses TRBV5-1 and TRBJ2-6, with 9 nucleotides matching TRBD2. CDR3 size: 17 residues. The J segment lost 0 bases and the V segment lost 4 bases, leaving 5 bases of the junction unmatched. Germline V gene lookup returns CDR1 SGHRS and CDR2 YFSETQ. CDR3 sequence reads: CASSDLAGNSGANVLTF. The CDR3 DNA sequence: TGCGCCAGCAGCGACCTAGCGGGAAACTCTGGGGCCAACGTCCTGACTTTC.

This clone was counted a single time. This rearrangement joins TRBV4-1 to TRBJ2-1, with D possibly TRBD2 on 6 matching bases. Germline lookup yields CDR1 MGHRA and CDR2 YSYEKL. The germline V and J ends were trimmed by 3 bases and 5 bases, with 17 bases remaining between them. This CDR3 region has 16 residues. CDR3 protein: CASSQVAVTFNNEQFF. The CDR3 coding sequence is TGCGCCAGCAGCCAGGTAGCGGTCACTTTCAACAATGAGCAGTTCTTC.

This sequence joins TRBV7-3 and TRBJ2-7; D is possibly TRBD2 (6 bases). V lost 0 bases and J lost 2, with 11 bases in between. The length of the CDR3 is 15 residues. Germline values: CDR1 SGHTA, CDR2 FQGTGA. CDR3 loop: CASSLTGGATYEQYF. The CDR3 nucleotides read TGTGCCAGCAGCTTAACTGGCGGGGCAACCTACGAGCAGTACTTC.

The chain uses TRBV19 and TRBJ1-2, with D possibly TRBD1 on 5 matching bases. The ends were cut back, 4 bases at V and 4 bases at J, with 16 bases in the middle. CDR3 length: 15 residues. CDR1 and CDR2 from the germline V gene are LNHDA and SQIVND (reference sequence). The CDR3 loop is CASSTEHYRSYGYTF. Written as DNA, the CDR3 is TGTGCCAGTAGTACGGAACATTACAGGTCCTATGGCTACACCTTC.

The chain has TRBV18 and TRBJ2-1, with D possibly being TRBD1 (6 bases). Trimming stripped 4 bases from V and 8 bases from J, with 12 bases between. Germline CDR1 is KGHSH and CDR2 is LQKENI. The CDR3 runs 13 residues. The CDR3 spells CASSLKQGDEQFF. The CDR3, as DNA: TGTGCCAGCTCACTGAAACAGGGCGATGAGCAGTTCTTC.

This sequence joins TRBV18 and TRBJ1-5, with D hard to call. Trimming stripped 1 base from V and 0 bases from J, with 10 bases between. Germline lookup yields CDR1 KGHSH and CDR2 LQKENI. The CDR3 covers 16 residues. The CDR3 coding sequence is TGTGCCAGCTCACCACTCCCGCCCTATAGCAATCAGCCCCAGCATTTT. Translating gives CASSPLPPYSNQPQHF. Filled out from reference TRBV18 and TRBJ1-5, the complete variable domain reads NAGVMQNPRHLVRRRGQEARLRCSPMKGHSHVYWYRQLPEEGLKFMVYLQKENIIDESGMPKERFSAEFPKEGPSILRIQQVVRGDSAAYFCASSPLPPYSNQPQHFGDGTRLSIL.

A remark on this clone: A read error may account for a junction end that differs from germline. This specimen includes other DNA sequences encoding the same CDR3. This chain links TRBV27 with TRBJ1-1, with D maybe TRBD1 (5 bases). This CDR3 comprises 13 residues. Looked up from germline, CDR1 is MNHEY and CDR2 is SMNVEV (reference sequence). The CDR3 DNA sequence: TGTGCCAGCAGGTGGGGCCCAAACACCGAAGCTTTCTTT. It translates to CASRWGPNTEAFF.

The chain carries TRBV2 and TRBJ1-1; TRBD1 agrees at 12 bases. Looked up from germline, CDR1 is SNHLY and CDR2 is FYNNEI. V shed 6 bases, J shed 3 bases, and the junction held 5 bases outside the gene matches. The CDR3 extends over 15 amino acids. The CDR3 loop is CASRGDRGRDTEAFF. In nucleotides, the CDR3 is TGTGCCAGCAGGGGGGACAGGGGGCGAGACACTGAAGCTTTCTTT.

The chain couples TRBV6-1 to TRBJ2-5, with D maybe TRBD1 (5 bases). V shed 2 bases and J shed 4 bases, with 5 bases lying between them. The CDR3 length is 12 residues. In germline, CDR1 is MNHNS, CDR2 SASEGT. CDR3 sequence reads: CASSEQGETQYF. The CDR3 nucleotides are TGTGCCAGCAGTGAACAGGGAGAGACCCAGTACTTC.

This clone was detected only a few times. The chain is built from TRBV7-2 and TRBJ1-1, with 7 bases that match TRBD1. With 4 bases clipped from V and 4 bases from J, the junction kept 9 bases outside the gene matches. CDR3 length equals 15 residues. CDR1 is SGHTA and CDR2 is FQGNSA in the germline V gene. In DNA, the CDR3 is TGTGCCAGCAGCTCTACAGGACAGGTGGGCACTGAAGCTTTCTTT. Amino acid sequence: CASSSTGQVGTEAFF.